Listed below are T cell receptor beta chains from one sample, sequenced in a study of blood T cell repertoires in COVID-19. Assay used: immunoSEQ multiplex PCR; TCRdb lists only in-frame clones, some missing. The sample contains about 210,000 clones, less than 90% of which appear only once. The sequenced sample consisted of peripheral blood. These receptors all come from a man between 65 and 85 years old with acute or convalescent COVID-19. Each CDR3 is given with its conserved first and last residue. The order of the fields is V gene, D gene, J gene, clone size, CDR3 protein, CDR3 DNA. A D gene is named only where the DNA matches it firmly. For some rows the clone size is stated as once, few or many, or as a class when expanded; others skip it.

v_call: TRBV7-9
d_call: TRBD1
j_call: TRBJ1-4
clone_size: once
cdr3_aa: CASSPGGQGNEKLFF
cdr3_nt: TGTGCCAGCAGCCCAGGCGGACAGGGGAATGAAAAACTGTTTTTT

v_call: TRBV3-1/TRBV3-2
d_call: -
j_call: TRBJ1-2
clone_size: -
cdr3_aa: CASSQTENYGYTF
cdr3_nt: TGTGCCAGCAGCCAGACAGAAAACTATGGCTACACCTTC

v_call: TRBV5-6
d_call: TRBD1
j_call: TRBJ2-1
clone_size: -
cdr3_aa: CASSLYRDRGTNDDNEQFF
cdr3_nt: TGTGCCAGCAGCTTGTACCGGGACAGGGGGACAAACGACGACAATGAGCAGTTCTTC

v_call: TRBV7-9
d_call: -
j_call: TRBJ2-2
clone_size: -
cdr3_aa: CASSLQGTGELFF
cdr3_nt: TGTGCCAGCAGCTTGCAGGGGACCGGGGAGCTGTTTTTT

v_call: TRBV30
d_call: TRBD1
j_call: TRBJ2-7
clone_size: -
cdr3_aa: CAWSPQIRGQGASSYEQYF
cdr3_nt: TGTGCCTGGAGTCCTCAGATTCGGGGACAGGGGGCTTCTTCCTACGAGCAGTACTTC

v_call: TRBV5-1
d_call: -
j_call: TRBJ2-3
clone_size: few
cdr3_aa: CASSPNSGTRDTQYF
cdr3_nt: TGCGCCAGCAGCCCCAATTCGGGTACAAGAGATACGCAGTATTTT

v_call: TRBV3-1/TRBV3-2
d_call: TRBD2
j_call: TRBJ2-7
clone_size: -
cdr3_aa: CASSLGLAGVYEQYF
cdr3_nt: TGTGCCAGCAGCCTCGGACTAGCGGGTGTCTACGAGCAGTACTTC

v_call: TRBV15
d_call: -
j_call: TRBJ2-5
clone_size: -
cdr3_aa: CATSRRQSQETQYF
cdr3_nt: TGTGCCACCAGCAGGCGACAGTCCCAAGAGACCCAGTACTTC

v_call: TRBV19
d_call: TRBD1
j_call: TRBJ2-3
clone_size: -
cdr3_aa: CASSPADRVGDTQYF
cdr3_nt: TGTGCCAGTAGTCCGGCGGACAGGGTTGGAGATACGCAGTATTTT

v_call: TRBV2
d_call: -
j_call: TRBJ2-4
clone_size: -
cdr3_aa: CASSRESKDIQYF
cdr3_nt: TGTGCCAGCAGCCGGGAAAGCAAGGACATTCAGTACTTC

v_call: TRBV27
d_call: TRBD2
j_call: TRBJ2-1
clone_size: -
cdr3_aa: CASSLGWGSGTSGIGEQFF
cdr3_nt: TGTGCCAGCAGTTTGGGTTGGGGGAGTGGGACTAGCGGGATCGGTGAGCAGTTCTTC

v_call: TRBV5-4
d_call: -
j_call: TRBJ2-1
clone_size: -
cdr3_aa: CASNPGLAYNEQFF
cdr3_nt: TGTGCCAGTAACCCGGGACTTGCCTACAATGAGCAGTTCTTC

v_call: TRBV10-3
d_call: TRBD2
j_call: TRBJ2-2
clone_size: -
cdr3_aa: CAISGLAGDTGELFF
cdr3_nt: TGTGCCATCAGCGGACTAGCGGGAGATACCGGGGAGCTGTTTTTT

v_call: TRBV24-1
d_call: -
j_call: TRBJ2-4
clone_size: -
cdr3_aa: CATSDSGTSGNIQYF
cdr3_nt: TGTGCCACCAGTGACTCCGGGACATCTGGGAACATTCAGTACTTC

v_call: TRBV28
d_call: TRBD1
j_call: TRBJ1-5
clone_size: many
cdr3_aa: CASSVTGDYQPQHF
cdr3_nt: TGTGCCAGCAGTGTTACAGGGGACTATCAGCCCCAGCATTTT

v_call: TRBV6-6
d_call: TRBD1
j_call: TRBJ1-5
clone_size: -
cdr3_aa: CASRQYQGAHQPQHF
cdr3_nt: TGTGCCAGCAGACAATATCAGGGGGCTCATCAGCCCCAGCATTTT

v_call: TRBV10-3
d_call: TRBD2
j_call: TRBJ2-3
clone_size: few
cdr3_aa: CAIGLAGGTDTQYF
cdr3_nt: TGTGCCATCGGACTAGCGGGAGGGACAGATACGCAGTATTTT

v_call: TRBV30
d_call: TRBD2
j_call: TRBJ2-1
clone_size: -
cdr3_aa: CAFLEGGFEQFF
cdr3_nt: TGTGCCTTCCTCGAGGGAGGGTTTGAGCAGTTCTTC

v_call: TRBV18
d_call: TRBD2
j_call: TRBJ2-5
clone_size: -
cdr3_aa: CASSPLTLAGASKTQYF
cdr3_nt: TGTGCCAGCTCACCTCTTACATTAGCGGGAGCATCAAAGACCCAGTACTTC

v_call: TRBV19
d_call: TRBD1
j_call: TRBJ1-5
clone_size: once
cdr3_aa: CASKARDRYNQPQHF
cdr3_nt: TGTGCCAGCAAAGCCCGGGACAGATACAATCAGCCCCAGCATTTT

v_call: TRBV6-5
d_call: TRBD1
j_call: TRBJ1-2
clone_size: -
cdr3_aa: CASRRTGGGYGYTF
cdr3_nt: TGTGCCAGCAGGCGGACAGGCGGCGGCTATGGCTACACCTTC

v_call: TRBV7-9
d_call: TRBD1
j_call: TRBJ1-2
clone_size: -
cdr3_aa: CASSLETDRVKGYTF
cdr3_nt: TGTGCCAGCAGCTTAGAAACGGACAGGGTCAAAGGCTACACCTTC

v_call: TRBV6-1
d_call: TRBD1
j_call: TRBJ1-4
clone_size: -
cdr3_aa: CASSVGTGGAMGEKLFF
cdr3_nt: TGTGCCAGCAGTGTCGGGACAGGGGGCGCAATGGGTGAAAAACTGTTTTTT

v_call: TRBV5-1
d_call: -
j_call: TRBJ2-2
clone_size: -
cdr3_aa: CASSLQRRTGELFF
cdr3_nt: TGCGCCAGCAGCTTGCAGCGAAGGACCGGGGAGCTGTTTTTT

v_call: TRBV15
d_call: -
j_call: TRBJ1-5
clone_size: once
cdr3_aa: CATSNPGNQPQHF
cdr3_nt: TGTGCCACCAGCAACCCCGGGAATCAGCCCCAGCATTTT

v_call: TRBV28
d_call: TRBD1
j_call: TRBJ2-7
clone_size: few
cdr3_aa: CASSFFRDRGENNF
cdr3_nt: TGTGCCAGCAGTTTCTTCCGGGACAGGGGCGAGAACAACTTC

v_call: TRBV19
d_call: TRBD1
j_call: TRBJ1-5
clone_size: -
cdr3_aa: CASSTTGVSYSNQPQHF
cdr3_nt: TGTGCCAGTAGTACTACAGGGGTGTCGTATAGCAATCAGCCCCAGCATTTT